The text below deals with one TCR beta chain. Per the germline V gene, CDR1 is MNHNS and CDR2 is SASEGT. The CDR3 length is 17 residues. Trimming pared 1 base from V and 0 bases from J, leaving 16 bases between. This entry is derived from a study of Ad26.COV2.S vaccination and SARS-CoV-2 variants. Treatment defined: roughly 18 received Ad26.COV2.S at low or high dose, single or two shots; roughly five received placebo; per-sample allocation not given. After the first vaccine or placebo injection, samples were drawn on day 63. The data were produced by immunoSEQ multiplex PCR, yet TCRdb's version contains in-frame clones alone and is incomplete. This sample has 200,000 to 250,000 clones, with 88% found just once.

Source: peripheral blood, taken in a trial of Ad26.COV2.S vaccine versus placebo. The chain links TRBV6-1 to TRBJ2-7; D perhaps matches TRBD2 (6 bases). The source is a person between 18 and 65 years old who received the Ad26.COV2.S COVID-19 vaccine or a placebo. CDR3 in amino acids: CASSEVRKAGSSYEQYF. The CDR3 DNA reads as TGTGCCAGCAGTGAAGTAAGGAAGGCGGGGAGCTCCTACGAGCAGTACTTC.